This TCR beta chain is from a study of cytomegalovirus exposure and HLA in healthy donors. Primers: 60 Vbeta forward and 13 Jbeta reverse. Libraries were prepared by immunoSEQ multiplex PCR; TCRdb keeps only in-frame clonotypes and omits some of them. In the table there are 250,000 to 350,000 clones, 86% of which are singletons. Donors consisted of healthy bone marrow donors. The germline V and J ends were trimmed by 0 bases and 4 bases, with 7 bases remaining between them. CDR1 and CDR2 (germline): LNHNV, YYDKDF (reference sequence). This CDR3 contains 13 residues. The sequence came from a man between 35 and 55 years old in good health and CMV-seropositive. The chain uses TRBV15 and TRBJ2-7; D not certain. Sequencing was carried out using PBMCs. CDR3 loop: CATSRDPRYEQYF. In DNA form, the CDR3 reads TGTGCCACCAGCAGAGATCCGCGGTACGAGCAGTACTTC.